The next 24 T cell receptor beta chains were all read from a single sample in a study of blood T cell repertoires in COVID-19. Assay: immunoSEQ multiplex PCR; the TCRdb copy retains only in-frame clones and omits some. The sample carries under 85,000 clones, about 84% recorded once. Source material: peripheral blood. These receptors all stem from a human donor in a cohort sampled during active COVID-19.

This chain links TRBV27 with TRBJ1-4, with no clear D. Trimming stripped 3 bases from V and 8 bases from J, with 13 bases between. Germline V lookup: CDR1 MNHEY, CDR2 SMNVEV (reference sequence). The CDR3 is 14 residues long. CDR3 sequence reads: CASSFSRAGEKLFF. The CDR3 nucleotides read TGTGCCAGCAGTTTCTCACGGGCGGGAGAAAAACTGTTTTTT.

J is TRBJ1-2 and V is TRBV4-1; D remains ambiguous. The CDR3 contains 14 residues. The V gene's germline CDR1 is MGHRA and CDR2 YSYEKL. Trimming shortened V by 0 bases and J by 8 bases, and 13 bases separated the two germline ends. Here the CDR3 reads CASSQEGGSGGYTF. The CDR3 DNA is TGCGCCAGCAGCCAAGAAGGAGGGAGCGGCGGCTACACCTTC.

J is TRBJ1-6 and V is TRBV11-2; D uncertain. This CDR3 is 12 amino acids long. Germline loops: CDR1 SGHAT, CDR2 FQNNGV. Trimming removed 3 bases at V and 7 bases at J, with 4 bases between. The CDR3 sequence: CASSFGNSPLHF. CDR3 DNA: TGTGCCAGCAGCTTCGGGAATTCACCCCTCCACTTT.

The rearrangement uses TRBV18 and TRBJ1-6; 7 bases line up with TRBD1. The germline V gene encodes CDR1 KGHSH and CDR2 LQKENI. V was pared by 1 base and J by 3 bases, with 3 bases of the junction left unmatched. This CDR3 comprises 16 residues. CDR3 residues: CASSPQGAGYNSPLHF. CDR3 coding DNA: TGTGCCAGCTCACCACAGGGGGCCGGCTATAATTCACCCCTCCACTTT.

The chain uses TRBV6-6 and TRBJ1-3, with 7 bases fitting TRBD1. Germline V gene sequence: CDR1 MNHNY, CDR2 SVGAGI (reference sequence). Germline trimming cut 4 bases from V and 2 bases from J; bases unmatched to any gene: 8. CDR3 length: 16 residues. CDR3 protein: CASSSLHQGAGNTIYF. The CDR3 DNA reads TGTGCCAGCAGTTCCCTACACCAGGGGGCTGGAAACACCATATATTTT.

The CDR3 bases are TGTGCCAGCACCTCAAGAACAGGGGACTATGGCTACACCTTC. Amino acids: CASTSRTGDYGYTF. The rearrangement links TRBV7-8 to TRBJ1-2, with 7 positions matching TRBD1. Trimming at V came to 7 bases and at J to 3 bases, leaving 8 bases not matched to a gene. This CDR3 spans 14 amino acids. Germline V lookup: CDR1 SGHVS, CDR2 FQNEAQ.

The chain combines TRBV7-2 with TRBJ2-1; 11 bases align to TRBD2. The CDR3 contains 14 residues. V was clipped by 1 base and J by 12 bases; unmatched bases: 5. Germline V gene sequence: CDR1 SGHTA, CDR2 FQGNSA. CDR3 coding DNA: TGTGCCAGCAGCTTAGAGAGGGGGACTAGCGGGCAGTTCTTC. Translation gives CASSLERGTSGQFF. The full variable domain, rest sourced from reference TRBV7-2 and TRBJ2-1, is GAGVSQSPSNKVTEKGKDVELRCDPISGHTALYWYRQSLGQGLEFLIYFQGNSAPDKSGLPSDRFSAERTGGSVSTLTIQRTQQEDSAVYLCASSLERGTSGQFFGPGTRLTVL.

J is TRBJ1-6 and V is TRBV19, with 9 nucleotides matching TRBD1. Germline V gene sequence: CDR1 LNHDA, CDR2 SQIVND (reference sequence). This CDR3 comprises 16 residues. The J segment lost 4 bases and the V segment lost 5 bases, leaving 6 bases of the junction unmatched. CDR3 loop: CASSPDRGTYNSPLHF. CDR3 bases: TGTGCCAGTAGTCCTGACAGGGGGACTTATAATTCACCCCTCCACTTT. Combining the CDR3 with reference TRBV19 and TRBJ1-6 gives the whole variable domain DGGITQSPKYLFRKEGQNVTLSCEQNLNHDAMYWYRQDPGQGLRLIYYSQIVNDFQKGDIAEGYSVSREKKESFPLTVTSAQKNPTAFYLCASSPDRGTYNSPLHFGNGTRLTVT.

The rearrangement links TRBV28 to TRBJ1-2; D not certain. Germline loops: CDR1 MDHEN, CDR2 SYDVKM. V was trimmed by 7 bases and J by 7 bases, leaving 16 bases between them. The length of the CDR3 is 13 residues. The CDR3 protein is CASTRGRPGGYTF. CDR3 sequence (DNA): TGTGCCAGCACCCGAGGGCGACCGGGTGGCTACACCTTC.

This clone is a singleton in its sample. V usage is TRBV3-1 (or the pseudogene TRBV3-2) and J usage is TRBJ1-6, with D unresolved. The CDR3 is 13 residues long. The V gene's germline CDR1 is LGHDT and CDR2 YNNKEL (reference sequence). Trimming removed 5 bases at V and 5 bases at J, with 7 bases between. The CDR3 coding sequence is TGTGCCAGCAGCGTATTCGATAATTCACCCCTCCACTTT. Translating gives CASSVFDNSPLHF.

The chain has TRBV6-5 and TRBJ1-4; D uncertain. The CDR3 has 13 amino acids. Germline values: CDR1 MNHEY, CDR2 SVGAGI. Trimming shortened V by 6 bases and J by 4 bases, and 9 bases separated the two germline ends. The CDR3 loop is CASRIGSNEKLFF. In nucleotides, the CDR3 is TGTGCCAGCAGGATCGGGAGTAATGAAAAACTGTTTTTT.

V and J are TRBV2 and TRBJ2-2; 9 bases line up with TRBD2. Germline CDR1 and CDR2: SNHLY and FYNNEI. V lost 8 bases and J lost 6; bases outside the gene matches: 22. The length of the CDR3 is 19 residues. The chain's CDR3 is CASRPVAGGLPAPAGELFF. The CDR3 region has the DNA TGTGCCAGCCGGCCGGTGGCGGGGGGGTTACCAGCCCCCGCCGGGGAGCTGTTTTTT.

This clone showed up just a few times. The CDR3 sequence is CASSLHGNTGELFF. The CDR3 DNA is TGTGCCAGCAGTTTACACGGGAACACCGGGGAGCTGTTTTTT. The chain is built from TRBV28 and TRBJ2-2; D gene uncertain. This CDR3 is built from 14 residues. Trimming shortened V by 2 bases and J by 1 base, and 5 bases separated the two germline ends. CDR1 and CDR2 (germline): MDHEN, SYDVKM.

In the case of this clone: The sample carries other DNA sequences with the same CDR3. V usage is TRBV30 and J usage is TRBJ2-1, with a weak D call TRBD1 (6 bases). The CDR3 runs 12 residues. Between the trimmed V and J ends, which lost 3 bases and 6 bases, there was a span of 9 bases. Germline V CDR1 and CDR2: GTSNPN, SVGIG (reference sequence). Here the CDR3 DNA reads TGTGCCTGGAGCAGACAGGTCAATGAGCAGTTCTTC. It specifies CAWSRQVNEQFF.

The rearrangement links TRBV21-1 to TRBJ1-1; the table's D call TRBD1 went unverified against the DNA. TRBV21-1 is an annotated pseudogene. CDR3 length: 16 residues. The CDR3, as DNA: TGTGCCAGCAGCAAGTGGACAGGTGGAAGGGACACTGAAGCTTTCTTT. This encodes CASSKWTGGRDTEAFF.

The chain employs TRBV5-6 and TRBJ1-2, with a tentative D call TRBD1 (5 bases). Germline lookup yields CDR1 SGHDT and CDR2 YYEEEE. V was pared by 4 bases and J by 8 bases, with 21 bases between. CDR3 length: 15 residues. The CDR3 region has the DNA TGTGCCAGCAGCCTCGGGACTACCTATTTTTCAGGCTACACCTTC. Protein: CASSLGTTYFSGYTF.

The chain uses TRBV18 and TRBJ2-3; 10 nucleotides match TRBD1. With V trimmed by 5 bases and J by 7 bases, 6 bases remained unmatched. The CDR3 totals 14 residues. Germline V gene lookup returns CDR1 KGHSH and CDR2 LQKENI. This chain's CDR3 is CASSGRDRGHTQYF. For the CDR3, the DNA is TGTGCCAGCTCAGGCCGGGACAGGGGACATACGCAGTATTTT. Full variable domain (missing parts from reference TRBV18 and TRBJ2-3): NAGVMQNPRHLVRRRGQEARLRCSPMKGHSHVYWYRQLPEEGLKFMVYLQKENIIDESGMPKERFSAEFPKEGPSILRIQQVVRGDSAAYFCASSGRDRGHTQYFGPGTRLTVL.

This chain uses TRBV5-1 with TRBJ1-6, with TRBD1 as a possible D gene (5 bases). The CDR3 totals 15 residues. The V and J ends lost 0 bases and 11 bases respectively, with 15 bases between them. The V gene's germline CDR1 is SGHRS and CDR2 YFSETQ. CDR3 sequence (DNA): TGCGCCAGCAGCTTGGCCATGGGGGGGGAGACACCCCTCCACTTT. Translation: CASSLAMGGETPLHF.

This clone was seen just once. The chain links TRBV6-5 to TRBJ1-4, with a possible D match to TRBD1 (5 bases). The V gene's germline CDR1 is MNHEY and CDR2 SVGAGI. This CDR3 is built from 12 residues. CDR3 bases: TGTTCGAGACAGCTTACAGATGAAAAACTGTTTTTT. Translated, it gives CSRQLTDEKLFF.

The chain carries TRBV5-1 and TRBJ2-1; the match to TRBD1 covers 7 bases. This CDR3 comprises 15 residues. The ends lost 1 base at V and 4 bases at J; junction bases unmatched: 5. Germline lookup yields CDR1 SGHRS and CDR2 YFSETQ. The CDR3 is CASSLMGTEYNEQFF. The CDR3 coding sequence is TGCGCCAGCAGCTTGATGGGGACAGAATACAATGAGCAGTTCTTC.

V is TRBV19 and J is TRBJ2-3; D is undetermined. The length of the CDR3 is 11 residues. The V and J ends lost 3 bases and 5 bases respectively, with 3 bases between them. Germline V gene sequence: CDR1 LNHDA, CDR2 SQIVND (reference sequence). CDR3: CASSMRDTQYF. The CDR3 DNA follows: TGTGCCAGTAGTATGAGAGATACGCAGTATTTT. Looking up the rest from reference TRBV19 and TRBJ2-3 gives the full variable domain: DGGITQSPKYLFRKEGQNVTLSCEQNLNHDAMYWYRQDPGQGLRLIYYSQIVNDFQKGDIAEGYSVSREKKESFPLTVTSAQKNPTAFYLCASSMRDTQYFGPGTRLTVL.

The genes are TRBV7-9 and TRBJ2-7; a weak D match, TRBD2 (6 bases). Trimming removed 4 bases at V and 6 bases at J, with 13 bases between. CDR3 length: 13 residues. Germline V gene sequence: CDR1 SEHNR, CDR2 FQNEAQ (reference sequence). The CDR3 DNA reads as TGTGCCAGCAGCTCGGAGGGGAAGGGCGAGCAGTACTTC. This translates into CASSSEGKGEQYF.

The chain recombines TRBV11-2 with TRBJ1-1; TRBD1 matches 7 bases. The ends lost 6 bases at V and 11 bases at J; junction bases unmatched: 18. Germline V gene data show CDR1 as SGHAT and CDR2 as FQNNGV. There are 15 residues in the CDR3. The CDR3 coding sequence is TGTGCCAGCAGAGACCTCAAAGCAGGGGGACCCGGGGCTTTCTTT. It is translated as CASRDLKAGGPGAFF.

CDR3 DNA sequence: TGTGCCAGCTCGTCCTCGGGGACAGGGGGCTGGAATGAGCAGTTCTTC. Residues: CASSSSGTGGWNEQFF. This chain links TRBV18 with TRBJ2-1, with 12 bases that match TRBD1. The CDR3 is 16 residues long. Trimming took 6 bases from V and 7 from J; bases not matched to a gene: 10. Germline V CDR1 and CDR2: KGHSH, LQKENI.